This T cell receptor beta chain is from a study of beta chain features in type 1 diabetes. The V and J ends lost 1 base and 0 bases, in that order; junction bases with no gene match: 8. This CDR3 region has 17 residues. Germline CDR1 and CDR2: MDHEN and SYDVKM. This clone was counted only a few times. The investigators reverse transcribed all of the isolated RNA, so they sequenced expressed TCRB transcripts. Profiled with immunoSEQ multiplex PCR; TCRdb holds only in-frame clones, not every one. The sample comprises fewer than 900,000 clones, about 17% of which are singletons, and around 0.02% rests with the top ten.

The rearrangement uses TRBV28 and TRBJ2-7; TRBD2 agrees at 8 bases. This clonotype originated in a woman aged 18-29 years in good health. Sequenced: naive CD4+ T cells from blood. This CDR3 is CASSLLDSGTSSYEQYF. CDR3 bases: TGTGCCAGCAGTTTATTGGATAGCGGGACGTCCTCCTACGAGCAGTACTTC.